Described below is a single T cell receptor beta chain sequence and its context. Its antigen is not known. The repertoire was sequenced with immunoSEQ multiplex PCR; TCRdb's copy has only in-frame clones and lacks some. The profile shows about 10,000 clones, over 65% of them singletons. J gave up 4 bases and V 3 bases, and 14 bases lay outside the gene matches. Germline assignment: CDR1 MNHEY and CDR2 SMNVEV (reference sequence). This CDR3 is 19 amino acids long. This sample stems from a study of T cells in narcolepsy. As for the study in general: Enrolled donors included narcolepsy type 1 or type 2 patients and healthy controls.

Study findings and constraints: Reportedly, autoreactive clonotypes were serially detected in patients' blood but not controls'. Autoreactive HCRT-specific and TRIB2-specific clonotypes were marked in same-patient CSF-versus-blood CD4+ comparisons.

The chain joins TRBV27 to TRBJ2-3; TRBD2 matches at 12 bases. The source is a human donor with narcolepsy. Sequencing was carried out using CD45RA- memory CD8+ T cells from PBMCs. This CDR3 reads CASSFGYMTSGRVADTQYF. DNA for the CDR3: TGTGCCAGCAGTTTCGGTTATATGACTAGCGGGAGAGTCGCAGATACGCAGTATTTT.